The sequence of this T cell receptor beta chain was determined in a study of T cells in Graves' hyperthyroidism and ophthalmopathy. About the study: Before any treatment, at initial diagnosis, peripheral blood was collected.

Amplified TCR beta CDR3 regions came from RNA transcripts. The HTBI primer set was used in a first-round RT-PCR of the TCR CDR3. TCRdb passed the multiplex PCR reads through MiXCR, listing each CDR3 protein once. The data show 450,000 to 600,000 distinct CDR3 sequences, around 20% seen once. Germline values: CDR1 SGDLS, CDR2 YYNGEE. The CDR3 totals 16 residues. V was clipped by 4 bases and J by 7 bases; unmatched bases: 8. Uncontrolled infections, other autoimmune diseases, pregnancy or lactation led to exclusion of patients. This clonotype was detected a few times. The clonotype was recovered from a man in his forties with Graves' ophthalmopathy. Source material: blood. This chain joins TRBV9 and TRBJ2-1; TRBD2 matches 13 bases. CDR3 in DNA: TGTGCCAGCAGCTCCCCGGGACTAGCGGGGACTAATGAGCAGTTCTTC. It codes for CASSSPGLAGTNEQFF.